A selection of T cell receptor beta chains follows, all from one sample in a study of blood T cell repertoires in COVID-19. The assay was immunoSEQ multiplex PCR, and TCRdb's table has in-frame clones only and misses some. This sample has 97,000 or so clones, with 82% found just once. Sequenced: peripheral blood. Receptors originate from a man aged 70-80 years with acute or convalescent COVID-19. Each CDR3 is given without its conserved first and last residue. Fields, in order: J gene, D gene, CDR3 length, V gene, CDR3 protein. The D gene is left open where the match is weak.

TRBJ1-6 TRBD1 12 TRBV5-4 ASSLQGGDSPLH
TRBJ2-2 - 14 TRBV11-3 ASSLAYTNLGGELF
TRBJ2-7 - 13 TRBV7-9 ASSFSGVPSYEQY
TRBJ1-1 - 14 TRBV7-3 ASSYLQGRPGGEAF
TRBJ1-1 TRBD1 13 TRBV3-1/TRBV3-2 ASSFAAGGLPEAF
TRBJ1-4 - 12 TRBV10-3 AISEGQTNEKLF
TRBJ2-1 - 14 TRBV18 ASSPNSVISYNEQF
TRBJ2-3 TRBD2 9 TRBV5-6 ASSSGLTQY
TRBJ1-1 - 17 TRBV3-1/TRBV3-2 ASTGLHQTHRAKGTEAF
TRBJ1-5 - 11 TRBV30 AWSGQVGQPQH
TRBJ2-2 - 14 TRBV9 ASSVAHSGNTGELF